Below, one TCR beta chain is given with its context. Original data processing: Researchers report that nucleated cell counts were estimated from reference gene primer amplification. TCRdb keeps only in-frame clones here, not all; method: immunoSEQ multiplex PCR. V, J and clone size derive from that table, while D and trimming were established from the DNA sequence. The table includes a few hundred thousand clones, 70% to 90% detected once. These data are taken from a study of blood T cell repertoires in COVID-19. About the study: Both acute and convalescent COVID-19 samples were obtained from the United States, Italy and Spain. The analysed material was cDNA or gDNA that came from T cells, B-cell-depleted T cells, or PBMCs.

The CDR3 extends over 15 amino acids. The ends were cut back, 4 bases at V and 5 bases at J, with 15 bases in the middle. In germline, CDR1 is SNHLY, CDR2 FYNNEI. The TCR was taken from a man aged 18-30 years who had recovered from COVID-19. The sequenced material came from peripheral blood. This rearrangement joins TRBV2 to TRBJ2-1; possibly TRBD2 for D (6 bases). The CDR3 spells CASSVLAEVNNEQFF. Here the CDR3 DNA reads TGTGCCAGCAGTGTGTTAGCGGAAGTAAACAATGAGCAGTTCTTC.